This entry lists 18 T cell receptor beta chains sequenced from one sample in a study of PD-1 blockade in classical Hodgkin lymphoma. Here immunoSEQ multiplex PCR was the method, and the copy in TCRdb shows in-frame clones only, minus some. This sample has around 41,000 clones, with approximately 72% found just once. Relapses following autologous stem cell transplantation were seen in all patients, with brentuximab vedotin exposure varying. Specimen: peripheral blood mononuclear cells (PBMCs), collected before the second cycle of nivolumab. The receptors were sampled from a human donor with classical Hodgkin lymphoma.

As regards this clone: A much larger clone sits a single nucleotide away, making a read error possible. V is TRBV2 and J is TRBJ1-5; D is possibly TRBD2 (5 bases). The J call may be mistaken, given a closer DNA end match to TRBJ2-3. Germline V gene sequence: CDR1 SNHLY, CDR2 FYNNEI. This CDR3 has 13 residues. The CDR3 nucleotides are TGTGCCAGCGATAAGAGCGGAAATCAGCCCCAGTATTTT. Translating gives CASDKSGNQPQYF.

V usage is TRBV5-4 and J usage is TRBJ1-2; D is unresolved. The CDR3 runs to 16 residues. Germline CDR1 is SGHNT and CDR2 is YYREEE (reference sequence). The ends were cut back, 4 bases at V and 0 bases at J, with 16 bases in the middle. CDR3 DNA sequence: TGTGCCAGCAGCCAAGTTAGGGCGGGAGCTAACTATGGCTACACCTTC. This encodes CASSQVRAGANYGYTF.

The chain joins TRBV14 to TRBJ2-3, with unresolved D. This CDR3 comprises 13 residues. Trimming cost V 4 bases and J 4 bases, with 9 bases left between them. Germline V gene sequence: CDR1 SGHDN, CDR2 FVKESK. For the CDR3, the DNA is TGTGCCAGCAGCCCGGCCCTGGCAGATACGCAGTATTTT. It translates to CASSPALADTQYF.

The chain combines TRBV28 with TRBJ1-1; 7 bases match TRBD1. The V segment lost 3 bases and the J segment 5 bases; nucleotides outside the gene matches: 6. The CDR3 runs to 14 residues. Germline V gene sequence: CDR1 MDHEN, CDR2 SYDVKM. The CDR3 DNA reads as TGTGCCAGCAGTTTCCTAGGGGGCGGGACTGAAGCTTTCTTT. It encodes CASSFLGGGTEAFF.

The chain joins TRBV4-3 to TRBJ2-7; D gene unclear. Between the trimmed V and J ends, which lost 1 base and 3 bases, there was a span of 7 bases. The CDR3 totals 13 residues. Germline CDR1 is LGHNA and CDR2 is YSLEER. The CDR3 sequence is CASSQALDYEQYF. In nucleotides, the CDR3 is TGCGCCAGCAGCCAAGCGCTAGACTACGAGCAGTACTTC.

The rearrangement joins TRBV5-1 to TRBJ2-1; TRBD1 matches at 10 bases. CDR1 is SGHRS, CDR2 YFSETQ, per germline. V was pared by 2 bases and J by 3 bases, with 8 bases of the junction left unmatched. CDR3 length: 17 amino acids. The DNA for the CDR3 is TGCGCCAGCAGCTTTCTACCGACAGGGGGCAGCTACAATGAGCAGTTCTTC. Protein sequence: CASSFLPTGGSYNEQFF.

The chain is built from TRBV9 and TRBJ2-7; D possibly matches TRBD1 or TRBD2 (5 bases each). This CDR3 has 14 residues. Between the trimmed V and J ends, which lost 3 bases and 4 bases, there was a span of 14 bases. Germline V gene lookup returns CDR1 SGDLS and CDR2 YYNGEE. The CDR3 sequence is CASSGRDALYEQYF. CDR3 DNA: TGTGCCAGCAGCGGTCGGGACGCACTGTACGAGCAGTACTTC.

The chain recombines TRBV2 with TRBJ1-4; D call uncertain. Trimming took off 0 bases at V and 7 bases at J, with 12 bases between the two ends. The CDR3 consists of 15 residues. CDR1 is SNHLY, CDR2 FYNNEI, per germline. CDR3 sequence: CASSEARVGVEKLFF. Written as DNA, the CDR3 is TGTGCCAGCAGTGAAGCACGGGTGGGCGTTGAAAAACTGTTTTTT.

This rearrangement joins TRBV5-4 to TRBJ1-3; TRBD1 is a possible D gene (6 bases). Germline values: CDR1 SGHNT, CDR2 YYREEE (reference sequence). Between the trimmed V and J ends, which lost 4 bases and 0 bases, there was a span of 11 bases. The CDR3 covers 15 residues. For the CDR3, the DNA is TGTGCCAGCAGCGAAGGACAGACCTCTGGAAACACCATATATTTT. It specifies CASSEGQTSGNTIYF. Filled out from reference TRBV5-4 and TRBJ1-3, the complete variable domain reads ETGVTQSPTHLIKTRGQQVTLRCSSQSGHNTVSWYQQALGQGPQFIFQYYREEENGRGNFPPRFSGLQFPNYSSELNVNALELDDSALYLCASSEGQTSGNTIYFGEGSWLTVV.

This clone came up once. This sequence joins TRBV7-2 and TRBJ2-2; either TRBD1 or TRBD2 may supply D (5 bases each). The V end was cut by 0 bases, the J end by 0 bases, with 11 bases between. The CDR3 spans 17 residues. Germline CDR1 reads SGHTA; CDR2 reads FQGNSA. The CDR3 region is CASSLAGPLPNTGELFF. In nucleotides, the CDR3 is TGTGCCAGCAGCTTAGCGGGACCCCTCCCGAACACCGGGGAGCTGTTTTTT.

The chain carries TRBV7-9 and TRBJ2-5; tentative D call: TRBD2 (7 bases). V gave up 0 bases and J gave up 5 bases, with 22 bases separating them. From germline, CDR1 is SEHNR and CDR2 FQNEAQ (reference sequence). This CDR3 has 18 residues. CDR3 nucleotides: TGTGCCAGCAGCTTAGCCGGATTTCGCGGACTAGGACAGGAGACCCAGTACTTC. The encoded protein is CASSLAGFRGLGQETQYF.

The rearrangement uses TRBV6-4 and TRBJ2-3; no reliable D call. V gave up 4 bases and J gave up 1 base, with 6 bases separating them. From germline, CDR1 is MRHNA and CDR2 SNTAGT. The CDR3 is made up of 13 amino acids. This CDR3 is CASSGVGTDTQYF. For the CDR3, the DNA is TGTGCCAGCAGTGGAGTCGGCACAGATACGCAGTATTTT.

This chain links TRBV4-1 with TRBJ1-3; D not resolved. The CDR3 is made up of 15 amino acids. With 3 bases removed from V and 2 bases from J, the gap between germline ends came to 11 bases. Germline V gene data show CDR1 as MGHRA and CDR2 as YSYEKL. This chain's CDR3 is CASSHVMSAGNTIYF. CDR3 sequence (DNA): TGCGCCAGCAGCCACGTTATGTCGGCTGGAAACACCATATATTTT.

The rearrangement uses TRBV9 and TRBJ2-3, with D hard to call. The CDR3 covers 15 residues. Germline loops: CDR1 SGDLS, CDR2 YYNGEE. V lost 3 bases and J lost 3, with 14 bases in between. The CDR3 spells CASSESGFVTDTQYF. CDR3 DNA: TGTGCCAGCAGCGAGTCCGGATTTGTAACAGATACGCAGTATTTT.

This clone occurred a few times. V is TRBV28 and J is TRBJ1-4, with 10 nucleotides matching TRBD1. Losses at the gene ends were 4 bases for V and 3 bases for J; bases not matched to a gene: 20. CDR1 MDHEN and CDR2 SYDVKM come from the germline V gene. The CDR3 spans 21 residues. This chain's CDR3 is CASSCDFGTGECLESNEKLFF. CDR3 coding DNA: TGTGCCAGCAGTTGTGATTTCGGGACAGGGGAATGTTTAGAGTCTAATGAAAAACTGTTTTTT.

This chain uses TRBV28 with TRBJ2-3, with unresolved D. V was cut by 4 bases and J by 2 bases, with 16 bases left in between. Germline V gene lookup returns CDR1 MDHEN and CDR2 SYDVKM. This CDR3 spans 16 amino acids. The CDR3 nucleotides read TGTGCCAGCAGTTCAGAACTGGAGAGATACACAGATACGCAGTATTTT. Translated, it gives CASSSELERYTDTQYF.

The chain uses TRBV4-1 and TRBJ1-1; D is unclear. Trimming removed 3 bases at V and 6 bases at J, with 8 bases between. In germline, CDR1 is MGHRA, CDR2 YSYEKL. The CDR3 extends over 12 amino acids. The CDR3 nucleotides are TGCGCCAGCAGCCAGAGGTGGTCTGAAGCTTTCTTT. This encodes CASSQRWSEAFF.

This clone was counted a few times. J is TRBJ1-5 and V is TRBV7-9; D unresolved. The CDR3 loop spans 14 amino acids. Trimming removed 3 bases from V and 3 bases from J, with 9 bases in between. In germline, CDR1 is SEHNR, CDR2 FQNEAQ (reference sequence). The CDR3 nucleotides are TGTGCCAGCAGCTTTCCCGGATACAATCAGCCCCAGCATTTT. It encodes CASSFPGYNQPQHF.